A selection of T cell receptor beta chains follows, all from one sample in a study of blood T cell repertoires in COVID-19. Profiling relied on immunoSEQ multiplex PCR, and the TCRdb table lists in-frame clones only, not all of them. Of around 260,000 clones in the sample, about 85% were seen once. Sequencing used peripheral blood. Receptors originate from a human donor in a cohort sampled during active COVID-19. Both conserved end residues are part of each CDR3. A D gene is named only where the DNA matches it firmly. Clone size appears in some rows only: once, few, many, or a class for an expanded clone.

j_gene: TRBJ2-5; d_gene: .; abundance: .; v_gene: TRBV2; CDR3nt: TGTGCCACCGGGACTTTTGAGACCCAGTACTTC; CDR3aa: CATGTFETQYF
j_gene: TRBJ1-1; d_gene: .; abundance: .; v_gene: TRBV19; CDR3nt: TGTGCCAGTAGTTTACCTCCTATGGGGGGAAACACTGAAGCTTTCTTT; CDR3aa: CASSLPPMGGNTEAFF
j_gene: TRBJ1-2; d_gene: .; abundance: few; v_gene: TRBV4-2; CDR3nt: TGTGCCAGCAGCCAGCCAGGGATGGACTATGGCTACACCTTC; CDR3aa: CASSQPGMDYGYTF
j_gene: TRBJ2-1; d_gene: TRBD2; abundance: .; v_gene: TRBV9; CDR3nt: TGTGCCAGCAGCAGCCGACTAGCGGGAGGGCCGGACGAGCAGTTCTTC; CDR3aa: CASSSRLAGGPDEQFF
j_gene: TRBJ2-3; d_gene: TRBD2; abundance: once; v_gene: TRBV25-1; CDR3nt: TGTGCCAGCAGTCTAGCGGCTAGCACAGATACGCAGTATTTT; CDR3aa: CASSLAASTDTQYF
j_gene: TRBJ1-1; d_gene: .; abundance: .; v_gene: TRBV5-8; CDR3nt: TGTGCCAGCAGATTACAGGGTCTGAACACTGAAGCTTTCTTT; CDR3aa: CASRLQGLNTEAFF
j_gene: TRBJ1-1; d_gene: .; abundance: once; v_gene: TRBV6-5; CDR3nt: TGTGCCAGCAAACCGGGGGGTTTTGGAACTGAAGCTTTCTTT; CDR3aa: CASKPGGFGTEAFF
j_gene: TRBJ1-4; d_gene: .; abundance: .; v_gene: TRBV6-5; CDR3nt: TGTGCCAGCAGTTATGACAGCCATAATGAAAAACTGTTTTTT; CDR3aa: CASSYDSHNEKLFF
j_gene: TRBJ2-1; d_gene: .; abundance: .; v_gene: TRBV6-2/TRBV6-3; CDR3nt: TGTGCCAGCAGTTACCCACAGGTCGGGCAGTTCTTC; CDR3aa: CASSYPQVGQFF
j_gene: TRBJ2-3; d_gene: TRBD2; abundance: .; v_gene: TRBV9; CDR3nt: TGTGCCAGCAGCAACACCGGGACTAGCGGGAGACTGACAGATACGCAGTATTTT; CDR3aa: CASSNTGTSGRLTDTQYF
j_gene: TRBJ2-2; d_gene: TRBD2; abundance: few; v_gene: TRBV5-1; CDR3nt: TGCGCCAGCAGCTCCCGTCTAGCGGAGAACACCGGGGAGCTGTTTTTT; CDR3aa: CASSSRLAENTGELFF
j_gene: TRBJ1-4; d_gene: .; abundance: once; v_gene: TRBV10-1; CDR3nt: TGCGCCAGCAGTGAGTCCGGACCCGGCGGGGGTGAAAAACTGTTTTTT; CDR3aa: CASSESGPGGGEKLFF
j_gene: TRBJ1-4; d_gene: .; abundance: .; v_gene: TRBV25-1; CDR3nt: TGTGCCAGCAGTGATTTGAGGGAAGCAACTAATGAAAAACTGTTTTTT; CDR3aa: CASSDLREATNEKLFF
j_gene: TRBJ2-7; d_gene: TRBD2; abundance: .; v_gene: TRBV7-2; CDR3nt: TGTGCCAGCAGCTTACCCGGGACTAGTTCCTACGAGCAGTACTTC; CDR3aa: CASSLPGTSSYEQYF
j_gene: TRBJ2-1; d_gene: TRBD2; abundance: .; v_gene: TRBV19; CDR3nt: TGTGCCAGTAGGGCTAGCGGGTACAATGAGCAGTTCTTC; CDR3aa: CASRASGYNEQFF
j_gene: TRBJ1-1; d_gene: .; abundance: .; v_gene: TRBV12-5; CDR3nt: TGTGCTAGTGGCTCCAGGGGTTTCACTGAAGCTTTCTTT; CDR3aa: CASGSRGFTEAFF
j_gene: TRBJ2-7; d_gene: .; abundance: .; v_gene: TRBV3-1/TRBV3-2; CDR3nt: TGTGCCAGCAGCCAATACGATCAGGGCAAGCAGTACTTC; CDR3aa: CASSQYDQGKQYF
j_gene: TRBJ1-5; d_gene: .; abundance: .; v_gene: TRBV6-6; CDR3nt: TGTGCCAGCAGTTCACGCGCGGGCAATCAGCCCCAGCATTTT; CDR3aa: CASSSRAGNQPQHF
j_gene: TRBJ2-7; d_gene: TRBD2; abundance: .; v_gene: TRBV5-5; CDR3nt: TGTGCCAGCAGCTTCCGAACTAGCGGGAGTGGTTACGAGCAGTACTTC; CDR3aa: CASSFRTSGSGYEQYF
j_gene: TRBJ2-7; d_gene: TRBD1; abundance: .; v_gene: TRBV29-1; CDR3nt: TGCAGCGTTCCAGGGGGCCCCAGCGAGCAGTACTTC; CDR3aa: CSVPGGPSEQYF
j_gene: TRBJ1-4; d_gene: .; abundance: .; v_gene: TRBV3-1/TRBV3-2; CDR3nt: TGTGCCAGCAGCGAAGCCGGAGGCCCGCTGTTTTTT; CDR3aa: CASSEAGGPLFF
j_gene: TRBJ2-2; d_gene: .; abundance: .; v_gene: TRBV30; CDR3nt: TGTGCCTGGATCCGGAACACCGGGGAGCTGTTTTTT; CDR3aa: CAWIRNTGELFF
j_gene: TRBJ2-7; d_gene: .; abundance: many; v_gene: TRBV6-5; CDR3nt: TGTGCCAGCACAGAACAGCACTACGAGCAGTACTTC; CDR3aa: CASTEQHYEQYF
j_gene: TRBJ2-1; d_gene: TRBD2; abundance: .; v_gene: TRBV15; CDR3nt: TGTGCCACCAGCAAACTAGCGGGAGGGGAGCAGTTCTTC; CDR3aa: CATSKLAGGEQFF
j_gene: TRBJ1-5; d_gene: TRBD1; abundance: .; v_gene: TRBV4-1; CDR3nt: TGCGCCAGCAGCCAAGACACCGGGACAGGCAATCAGCCCCAGCATTTT; CDR3aa: CASSQDTGTGNQPQHF
j_gene: TRBJ2-7; d_gene: .; abundance: .; v_gene: TRBV10-3; CDR3nt: TGTGCCACGGGGAAAGGGGGAGTCGAGCAGTACTTC; CDR3aa: CATGKGGVEQYF
j_gene: TRBJ2-5; d_gene: TRBD2; abundance: .; v_gene: TRBV5-1; CDR3nt: TGCGCCAGCAGCATTGGGGGACTAGCGGGATTTTCAGAGACCCAGTACTTC; CDR3aa: CASSIGGLAGFSETQYF
j_gene: TRBJ2-3; d_gene: TRBD2; abundance: .; v_gene: TRBV5-1; CDR3nt: TGCGCCAGCAGCCCCGGGACTAGCGGGAGTAGAGGCACAGATACGCAGTATTTT; CDR3aa: CASSPGTSGSRGTDTQYF
j_gene: TRBJ1-2; d_gene: .; abundance: .; v_gene: TRBV7-9; CDR3nt: TGTGCCAGCAGCTTAGCGGGTGCAGGTGCGTCTGGTGGCTACACCTTC; CDR3aa: CASSLAGAGASGGYTF
j_gene: TRBJ2-2; d_gene: .; abundance: once; v_gene: TRBV28; CDR3nt: TGTGCCAGCAACCCCGGAGGGGGCGACACCGGGGAGCTGTTTTTT; CDR3aa: CASNPGGGDTGELFF
j_gene: TRBJ2-1; d_gene: .; abundance: .; v_gene: TRBV7-9; CDR3nt: TGTGCCAGCAGCTACAGGAATGAGCAGTTCTTC; CDR3aa: CASSYRNEQFF
j_gene: TRBJ2-5; d_gene: TRBD1; abundance: .; v_gene: TRBV4-1; CDR3nt: TGCGCCAGCAGCCTTTCGGGACAGGGGGCGAATCAGCAAGAGACCCAGTACTTC; CDR3aa: CASSLSGQGANQQETQYF
j_gene: TRBJ2-3; d_gene: .; abundance: .; v_gene: TRBV5-1; CDR3nt: TGCGCCAGCAGTTCTGGAGGGATGGCGGATACGCAGTATTTT; CDR3aa: CASSSGGMADTQYF
j_gene: TRBJ1-6; d_gene: .; abundance: few; v_gene: TRBV19; CDR3nt: TGTGCCAGTAGGCCGAGAGTAGATCATTCACCCCTCCACTTT; CDR3aa: CASRPRVDHSPLHF
j_gene: TRBJ2-7; d_gene: .; abundance: .; v_gene: TRBV5-1; CDR3nt: TGCGCCAGCAGCTGGACTCCTAGAGGCGAGCAGTACTTC; CDR3aa: CASSWTPRGEQYF
j_gene: TRBJ1-2; d_gene: .; abundance: .; v_gene: TRBV6-6; CDR3nt: TGTGCCAGCAGTCGAGACAGTGGCTACACCTTC; CDR3aa: CASSRDSGYTF
j_gene: TRBJ1-4; d_gene: .; abundance: .; v_gene: TRBV3-1/TRBV3-2; CDR3nt: TGTGCCAGCAGCCAATTACGGGGTAATGAAAAACTGTTTTTT; CDR3aa: CASSQLRGNEKLFF
j_gene: TRBJ2-7; d_gene: .; abundance: .; v_gene: TRBV21-1; CDR3nt: TGTGCCAGCAGCAAAAGCGGGACAGGGGGCTACGAGCAGTACTTC; CDR3aa: CASSKSGTGGYEQYF
j_gene: TRBJ2-7; d_gene: .; abundance: once; v_gene: TRBV14; CDR3nt: TGTGCCAGCAGCCAAGGCAGTAACGAGCAGTACTTC; CDR3aa: CASSQGSNEQYF
j_gene: TRBJ2-1; d_gene: .; abundance: .; v_gene: TRBV24-1; CDR3nt: TGTGCCACCAGTGATATAAACCCGGGAAAACCTGAGCAGTTCTTC; CDR3aa: CATSDINPGKPEQFF
j_gene: TRBJ2-1; d_gene: .; abundance: .; v_gene: TRBV5-1; CDR3nt: TGCGCCAGCAGCAGATTAGGGAGGACGGCCTACAATGAGCAGTTCTTC; CDR3aa: CASSRLGRTAYNEQFF
j_gene: TRBJ1-1; d_gene: .; abundance: .; v_gene: TRBV7-2; CDR3nt: TGTGCCAGCAGCTTCGGACAGAGGAACACTGAAGCTTTCTTT; CDR3aa: CASSFGQRNTEAFF
j_gene: TRBJ2-7; d_gene: .; abundance: .; v_gene: TRBV27; CDR3nt: TGTGCCAGTAAGACCAGGGATCGCTACGAGCAGTACTTC; CDR3aa: CASKTRDRYEQYF
j_gene: TRBJ1-5; d_gene: .; abundance: few; v_gene: TRBV15; CDR3nt: TGTGCCACCAGTGCGGCAGGCAATCAGCCCCAGCATTTT; CDR3aa: CATSAAGNQPQHF
j_gene: TRBJ2-4; d_gene: .; abundance: few; v_gene: TRBV14; CDR3nt: TGTGCCAGCAGGCCAGGGGCCTCAAACATTCAGTACTTC; CDR3aa: CASRPGASNIQYF
j_gene: TRBJ1-2; d_gene: TRBD1; abundance: many; v_gene: TRBV9; CDR3nt: TGTGCCAGCAGCACCGGGACAGGGATGTTGGGCTACACCTTC; CDR3aa: CASSTGTGMLGYTF
j_gene: TRBJ1-1; d_gene: TRBD1; abundance: .; v_gene: TRBV3-1/TRBV3-2; CDR3nt: TGTGCCAGCAGCCCTTCAGGGGGCCGAGGGGACACTGAAGCTTTCTTT; CDR3aa: CASSPSGGRGDTEAFF
j_gene: TRBJ1-3; d_gene: .; abundance: .; v_gene: TRBV5-5; CDR3nt: TGTGCCAGCAGCTTGGCGTCGGGGAGAAACACCATATATTTT; CDR3aa: CASSLASGRNTIYF
j_gene: TRBJ2-7; d_gene: .; abundance: .; v_gene: TRBV6-6; CDR3nt: TGTGCCAGCAGTTACTCGTATCTTGACGAGCAGTACTTC; CDR3aa: CASSYSYLDEQYF
j_gene: TRBJ2-7; d_gene: .; abundance: few; v_gene: TRBV11-2; CDR3nt: TGTGCCAGCAGCGGGCAGAGATACGGCGAGCAGTACTTC; CDR3aa: CASSGQRYGEQYF
j_gene: TRBJ2-1; d_gene: TRBD2; abundance: .; v_gene: TRBV7-8; CDR3nt: TGTGCCAGCAGCATACTTCTAGCGGGAGGACTCGATGAGCAGTTCTTC; CDR3aa: CASSILLAGGLDEQFF
j_gene: TRBJ1-2; d_gene: .; abundance: .; v_gene: TRBV20-1; CDR3nt: TGCAGTGCTAGTACTCATCCGGGTAACTATGGCTACACCTTC; CDR3aa: CSASTHPGNYGYTF
j_gene: TRBJ1-5; d_gene: .; abundance: .; v_gene: TRBV6-5; CDR3nt: TGTGCCAGCTACGAGGTGGTCTACGGCAATCAGCCCCAGCATTTT; CDR3aa: CASYEVVYGNQPQHF
j_gene: TRBJ2-1; d_gene: TRBD2; abundance: .; v_gene: TRBV24-1; CDR3nt: TGTGCGACCGCGGGAGTAGGGCTCCATGAGCAGTTCTTC; CDR3aa: CATAGVGLHEQFF
j_gene: TRBJ2-7; d_gene: .; abundance: .; v_gene: TRBV20-1; CDR3nt: TGCAGTGGCCGGGAGTCCTACGAGCAGTACTTC; CDR3aa: CSGRESYEQYF
j_gene: TRBJ2-1; d_gene: TRBD2; abundance: few; v_gene: TRBV6-5; CDR3nt: TGTGCCAGCAGTTCGGGGGGAGCCTTCTACAATGAGCAGTTCTTC; CDR3aa: CASSSGGAFYNEQFF
j_gene: TRBJ1-6; d_gene: .; abundance: .; v_gene: TRBV4-1; CDR3nt: TGCGCCAGCAGCCAAGAAACAGCAAGGTCGTCATCACCCCTCCACTTT; CDR3aa: CASSQETARSSSPLHF
j_gene: TRBJ1-1; d_gene: TRBD1; abundance: .; v_gene: TRBV15; CDR3nt: TGTGCCACCCCGAATACAGGGGATTCGGCAAACCCTCATGAAGCTTTCTTT; CDR3aa: CATPNTGDSANPHEAFF